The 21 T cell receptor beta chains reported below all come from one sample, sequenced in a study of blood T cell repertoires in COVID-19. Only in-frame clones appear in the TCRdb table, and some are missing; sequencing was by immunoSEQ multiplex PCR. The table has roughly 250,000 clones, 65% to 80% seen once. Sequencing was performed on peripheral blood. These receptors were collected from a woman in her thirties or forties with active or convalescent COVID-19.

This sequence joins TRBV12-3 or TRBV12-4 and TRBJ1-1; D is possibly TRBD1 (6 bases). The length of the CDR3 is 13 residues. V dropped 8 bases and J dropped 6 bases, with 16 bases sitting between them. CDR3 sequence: CASSFTGKAEAFF. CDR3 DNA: TGTGCCAGCTCATTTACAGGGAAGGCTGAAGCTTTCTTT.

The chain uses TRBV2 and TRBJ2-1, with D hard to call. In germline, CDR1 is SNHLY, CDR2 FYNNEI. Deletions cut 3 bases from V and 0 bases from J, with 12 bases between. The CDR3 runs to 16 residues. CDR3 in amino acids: CASSERLSASYNEQFF. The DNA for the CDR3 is TGTGCCAGCAGTGAGAGGTTGTCAGCCTCCTACAATGAGCAGTTCTTC.

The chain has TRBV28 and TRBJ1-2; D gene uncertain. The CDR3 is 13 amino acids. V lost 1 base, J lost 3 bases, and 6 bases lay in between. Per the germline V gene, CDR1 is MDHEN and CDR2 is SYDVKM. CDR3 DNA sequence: TGTGCCAGCAGTTTATTGGGAGACTATGGCTACACCTTC. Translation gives CASSLLGDYGYTF.

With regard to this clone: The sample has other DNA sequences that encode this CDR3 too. CDR3 protein: CATSRDRGLEKLFF. In DNA, the CDR3 is TGTGCCACCAGCAGAGACAGGGGATTGGAAAAACTGTTTTTT. The J gene is TRBJ1-4, the V gene TRBV15; D is perhaps TRBD1 (6 bases). Trimming took 0 bases from V and 8 from J, leaving 10 bases between them. The CDR3 totals 14 residues. Germline loops: CDR1 LNHNV, CDR2 YYDKDF (reference sequence). Supplemented by reference TRBV15 and TRBJ1-4, the full variable domain reads DAMVIQNPRYQVTQFGKPVTLSCSQTLNHNVMYWYQQKSSQAPKLLFHYYDKDFNNEADTPDNFQSRRPNTSFCFLDIRSPGLGDTAMYLCATSRDRGLEKLFFGSGTQLSVL.

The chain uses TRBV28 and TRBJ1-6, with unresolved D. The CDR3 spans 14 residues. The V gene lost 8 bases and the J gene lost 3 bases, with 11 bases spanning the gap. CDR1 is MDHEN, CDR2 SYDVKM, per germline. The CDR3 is CASRPGVYNSPLHF. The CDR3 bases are TGTGCCAGCCGCCCAGGTGTCTATAATTCACCCCTCCACTTT.

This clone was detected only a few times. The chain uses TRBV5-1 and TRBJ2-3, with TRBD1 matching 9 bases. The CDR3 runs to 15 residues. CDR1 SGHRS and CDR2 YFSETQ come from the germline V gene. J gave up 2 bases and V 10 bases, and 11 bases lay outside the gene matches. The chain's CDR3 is CAASTGTGTTDTQYF. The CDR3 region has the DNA TGCGCCGCTTCTACCGGGACAGGGACCACAGATACGCAGTATTTT.

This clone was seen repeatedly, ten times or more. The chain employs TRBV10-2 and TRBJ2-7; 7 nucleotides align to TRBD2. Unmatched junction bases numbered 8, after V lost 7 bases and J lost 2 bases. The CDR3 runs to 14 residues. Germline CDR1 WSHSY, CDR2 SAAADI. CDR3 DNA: TGCGCCAGCACCCGCGGGGGATATGCCTACGAGCAGTACTTC. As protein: CASTRGGYAYEQYF.

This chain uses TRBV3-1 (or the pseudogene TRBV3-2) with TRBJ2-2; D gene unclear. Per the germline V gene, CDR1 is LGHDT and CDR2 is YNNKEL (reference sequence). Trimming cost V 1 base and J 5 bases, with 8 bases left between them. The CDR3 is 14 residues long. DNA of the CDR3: TGTGCCAGCAGCCAAGTCTCCCGGACCGGGGAGCTGTTTTTT. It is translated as CASSQVSRTGELFF.

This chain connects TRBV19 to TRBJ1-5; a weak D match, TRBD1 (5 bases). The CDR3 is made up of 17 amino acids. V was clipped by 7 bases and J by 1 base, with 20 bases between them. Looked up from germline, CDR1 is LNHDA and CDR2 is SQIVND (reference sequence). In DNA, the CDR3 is TGTGCCAGTACTCCCCAAGTAGGGGCTCCGAGCAATCAGCCCCAGCATTTT. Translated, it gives CASTPQVGAPSNQPQHF.

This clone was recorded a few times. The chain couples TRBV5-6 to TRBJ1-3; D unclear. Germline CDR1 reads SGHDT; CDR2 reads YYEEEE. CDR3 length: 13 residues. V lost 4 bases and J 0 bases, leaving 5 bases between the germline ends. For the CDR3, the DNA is TGTGCCAGCAGCGTATTCTCTGGAAACACCATATATTTT. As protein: CASSVFSGNTIYF.

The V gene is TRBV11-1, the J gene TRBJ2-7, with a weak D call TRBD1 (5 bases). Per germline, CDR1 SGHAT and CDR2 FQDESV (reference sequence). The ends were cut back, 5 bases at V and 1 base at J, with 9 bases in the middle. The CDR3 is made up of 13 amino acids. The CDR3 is CASSLRQSYEQYF. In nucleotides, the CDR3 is TGTGCCAGCAGCCTCAGACAGTCCTACGAGCAGTACTTC.

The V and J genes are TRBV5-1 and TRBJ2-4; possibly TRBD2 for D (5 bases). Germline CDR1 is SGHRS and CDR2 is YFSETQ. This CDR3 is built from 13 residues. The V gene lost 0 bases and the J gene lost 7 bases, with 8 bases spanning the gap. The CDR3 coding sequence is TGCGCCAGCAGCTTGGAACGGGGTAACATTCAGTACTTC. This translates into CASSLERGNIQYF.

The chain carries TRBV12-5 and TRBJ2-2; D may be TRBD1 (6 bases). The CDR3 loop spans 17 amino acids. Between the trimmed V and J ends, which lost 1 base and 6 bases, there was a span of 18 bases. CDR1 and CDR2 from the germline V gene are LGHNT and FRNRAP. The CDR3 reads CASGLAVEPRGAGELFF. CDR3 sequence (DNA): TGTGCTAGTGGTTTGGCCGTAGAACCCAGGGGAGCCGGGGAGCTGTTTTTT.

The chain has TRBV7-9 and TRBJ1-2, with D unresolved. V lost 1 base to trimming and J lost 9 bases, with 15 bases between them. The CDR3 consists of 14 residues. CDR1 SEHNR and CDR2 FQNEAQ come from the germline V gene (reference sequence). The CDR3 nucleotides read TGTGCCAGCAGCTTAGAGGGAGCAGGTCCACGCTACACCTTC. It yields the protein CASSLEGAGPRYTF.

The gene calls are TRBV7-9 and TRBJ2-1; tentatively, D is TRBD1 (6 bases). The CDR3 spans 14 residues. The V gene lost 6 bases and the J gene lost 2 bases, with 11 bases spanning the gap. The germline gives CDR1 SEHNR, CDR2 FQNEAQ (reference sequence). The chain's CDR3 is CASSWGQTYNEQFF. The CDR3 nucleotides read TGTGCCAGCAGTTGGGGGCAAACCTACAATGAGCAGTTCTTC. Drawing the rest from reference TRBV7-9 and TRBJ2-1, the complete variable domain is DTGVSQNPRHKITKRGQNVTFRCDPISEHNRLYWYRQTLGQGPEFLTYFQNEAQLEKSRLLSDRFSAERPKGSFSTLEIQRTEQGDSAMYLCASSWGQTYNEQFFGPGTRLTVL.

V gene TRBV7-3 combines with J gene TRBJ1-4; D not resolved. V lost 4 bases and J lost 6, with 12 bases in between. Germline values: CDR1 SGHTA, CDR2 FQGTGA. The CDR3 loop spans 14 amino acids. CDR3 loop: CASSCRGEDEKLFF. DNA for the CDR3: TGTGCCAGCAGCTGTCGGGGTGAGGATGAAAAACTGTTTTTT.

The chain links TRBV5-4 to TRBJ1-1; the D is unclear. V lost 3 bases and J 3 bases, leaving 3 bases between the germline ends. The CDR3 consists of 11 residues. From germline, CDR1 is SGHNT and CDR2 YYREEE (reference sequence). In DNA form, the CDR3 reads TGTGCCAGCAGCTCGGACACTGAAGCTTTCTTT. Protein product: CASSSDTEAFF.

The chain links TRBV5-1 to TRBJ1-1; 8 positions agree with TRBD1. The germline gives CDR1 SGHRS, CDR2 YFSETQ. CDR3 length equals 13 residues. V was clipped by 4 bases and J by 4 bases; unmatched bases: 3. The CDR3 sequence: CASSITGGTEAFF. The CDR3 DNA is TGCGCCAGCAGCATAACAGGGGGCACTGAAGCTTTCTTT.

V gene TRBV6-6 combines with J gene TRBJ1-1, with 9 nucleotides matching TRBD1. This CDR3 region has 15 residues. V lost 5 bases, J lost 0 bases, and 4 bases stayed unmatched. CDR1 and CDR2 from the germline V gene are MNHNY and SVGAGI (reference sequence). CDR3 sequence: CASSLDRGMNTEAFF. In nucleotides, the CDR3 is TGTGCCAGCAGTCTGGACAGGGGAATGAACACTGAAGCTTTCTTT.

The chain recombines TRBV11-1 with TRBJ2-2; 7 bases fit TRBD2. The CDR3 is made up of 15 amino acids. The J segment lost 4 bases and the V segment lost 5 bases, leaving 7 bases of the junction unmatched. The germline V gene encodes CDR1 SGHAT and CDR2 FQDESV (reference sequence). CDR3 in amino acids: CASSLGGGGTGELFF. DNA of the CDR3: TGTGCCAGCAGCCTAGGCGGGGGAGGCACCGGGGAGCTGTTTTTT.

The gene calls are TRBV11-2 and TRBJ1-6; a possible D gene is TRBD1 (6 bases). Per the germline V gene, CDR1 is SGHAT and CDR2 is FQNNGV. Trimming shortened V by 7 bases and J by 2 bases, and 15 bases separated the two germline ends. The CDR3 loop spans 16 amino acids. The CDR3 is CASIGQSGAYNSPLHF. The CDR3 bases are TGTGCCAGCATAGGACAGTCTGGAGCCTATAATTCACCCCTCCACTTT.